The 10 T cell receptor beta chains in this list originate from one sample, sequenced in a study of vaccination and CD4 T cells after COVID-19. Treatment described: roughly ten-day PBMC culture with coronavirus spike peptide pools or control peptides (ViraFEST assay). With the Oncomine TCR Beta short-read assay, DNA from cultured CD4+ T cells was sequenced. TCRdb re-analysed the PCR reads in MiXCR, keeping a single row per CDR3 protein. The table has over 15,000 distinct CDR3 sequences, about three quarters seen once. These TCRs are of unknown antigen specificity. The sample consisted of CD4+ T cells from blood, cultured in vitro. These receptors were obtained from a human donor who had recovered from COVID-19.

The genes are TRBV19 and TRBJ2-7; D may be TRBD1 or TRBD2 (5 bases each). CDR3 size: 14 residues. V was clipped by 3 bases and J by 2 bases, with 11 bases between them. CDR1 is LNHDA, CDR2 SQIVND, per germline (reference sequence). CDR3 loop: CASSMGWGTYEQYF. DNA of the CDR3: TGTGCCAGTAGTATGGGATGGGGGACCTACGAGCAGTACTTC.

The rearrangement links TRBV5-1 to TRBJ1-5; no clear D gene. The CDR3 has 13 amino acids. CDR1 and CDR2 from the germline V gene are SGHRS and YFSETQ. With 4 bases removed from V and 7 bases from J, the gap between germline ends came to 12 bases. CDR3 loop: CASSTISGQPQHF. CDR3 nucleotides: TGCGCCAGCAGCACGATTTCCGGGCAGCCCCAGCATTTT.

J is TRBJ1-2 and V is TRBV5-1; D is undetermined. V was clipped by 0 bases and J by 4 bases, with 4 bases between them. The CDR3 is made up of 12 amino acids. CDR1 SGHRS and CDR2 YFSETQ come from the germline V gene. DNA of the CDR3: TGCGCCAGCAGCTTGGCCAGCTATGGCTACACCTTC. Protein sequence: CASSLASYGYTF.

This clonotype occurred once. V gene TRBV24-1 combines with J gene TRBJ1-1; D may be TRBD1 (5 bases). V lost 5 bases, J lost 5 bases, and 5 bases lay in between. The germline gives CDR1 KGHDR, CDR2 SFDVKD. This CDR3 has 11 amino acids. The CDR3: CATSGGTEAFF. CDR3 DNA sequence: TGTGCCACCAGTGGGGGGACTGAAGCTTTCTTT.

V is TRBV27 and J is TRBJ1-6; 7 bases match TRBD1. This CDR3 spans 15 amino acids. Germline V gene data show CDR1 as MNHEY and CDR2 as SMNVEV (reference sequence). V dropped 0 bases and J dropped 7; count of bases not matched to a gene: 3. CDR3: CASSLSQGGNSPLHF. Written as DNA, the CDR3 is TGTGCCAGCAGTTTATCTCAGGGGGGGAATTCACCCCTCCACTTT.

The rearrangement joins TRBV12-3 or TRBV12-4 to TRBJ2-3; the match to TRBD2 covers 12 bases. The CDR3 loop spans 16 amino acids. The trim removed 1 base at V and 4 bases at J, leaving 3 bases unmatched. The CDR3 region is CASSLGLAGGADTQYF. CDR3 bases: TGTGCCAGCAGTTTAGGTCTAGCGGGGGGGGCAGATACGCAGTATTTT.

This clonotype turned up a few times. The chain has TRBV19 and TRBJ1-5; D gene uncertain. Germline V lookup: CDR1 LNHDA, CDR2 SQIVND (reference sequence). The V and J ends lost 8 bases and 6 bases respectively, with 2 bases between them. The CDR3 has 9 amino acids. As DNA, the CDR3 is TGTGCCAGTGGTCAGCCCCAGCATTTT. This translates into CASGQPQHF.

The rearrangement links TRBV12-3 or TRBV12-4 to TRBJ2-3; 7 nucleotides align to TRBD2. The CDR3 spans 14 residues. V was pared by 11 bases and J by 1 base, with 9 bases of the junction left unmatched. CDR3 sequence: CASGGTLGTDTQYF. Written as DNA, the CDR3 is TGTGCCTCGGGGGGTACGTTGGGCACAGATACGCAGTATTTT.

The rearrangement joins TRBV10-1 to TRBJ2-5; the match to TRBD1 covers 10 bases. This CDR3 is 16 amino acids long. The V segment lost 5 bases and the J segment 5 bases; nucleotides outside the gene matches: 11. Germline CDR1 is WNHNN and CDR2 is SYGVQD (reference sequence). The CDR3 here is CASSNQPGQGLETQYF. CDR3 coding DNA: TGCGCCAGCAGTAACCAACCGGGACAGGGGTTGGAGACCCAGTACTTC.

This chain joins TRBV19 and TRBJ1-1; D is possibly TRBD1 (6 bases). V lost 10 bases and J lost 5, with 17 bases in between. The CDR3 contains 13 residues. Germline V lookup: CDR1 LNHDA, CDR2 SQIVND (reference sequence). The CDR3 DNA reads as TGTGCCACCAAGGGGGGGGCCGGGACTGAAGCTTTCTTT. It codes for CATKGGAGTEAFF.